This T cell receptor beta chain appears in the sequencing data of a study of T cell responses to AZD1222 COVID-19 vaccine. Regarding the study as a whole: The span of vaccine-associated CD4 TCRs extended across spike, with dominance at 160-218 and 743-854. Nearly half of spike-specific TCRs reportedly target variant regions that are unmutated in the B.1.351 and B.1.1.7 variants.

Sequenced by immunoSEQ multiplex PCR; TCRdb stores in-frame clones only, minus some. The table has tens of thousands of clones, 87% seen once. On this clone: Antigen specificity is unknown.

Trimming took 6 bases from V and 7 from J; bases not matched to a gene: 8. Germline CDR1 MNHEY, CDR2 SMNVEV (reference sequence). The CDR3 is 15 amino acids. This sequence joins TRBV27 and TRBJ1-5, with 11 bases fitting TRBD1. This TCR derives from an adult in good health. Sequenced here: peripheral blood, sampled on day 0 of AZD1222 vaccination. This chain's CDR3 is CASSSGTGGKQPQHF. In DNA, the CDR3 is TGTGCCAGCAGCAGCGGGACAGGGGGGAAACAGCCCCAGCATTTT.